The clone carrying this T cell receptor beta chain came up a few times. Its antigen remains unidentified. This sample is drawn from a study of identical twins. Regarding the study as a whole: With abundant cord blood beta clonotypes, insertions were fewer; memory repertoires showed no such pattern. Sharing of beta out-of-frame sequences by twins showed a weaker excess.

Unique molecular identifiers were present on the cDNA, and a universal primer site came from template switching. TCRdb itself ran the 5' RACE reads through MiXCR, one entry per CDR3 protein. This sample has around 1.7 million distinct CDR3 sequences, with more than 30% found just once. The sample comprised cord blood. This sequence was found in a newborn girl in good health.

The CDR3 DNA reads TGCGCCAGCAGCCAAAGTTGGGTGGCAGATACGCAGTATTTT. It yields the protein CASSQSWVADTQYF. V gene TRBV4-1 combines with J gene TRBJ2-3; D is uncertain. Trimming took 2 bases from V and 4 from J, leaving 10 bases between them. Germline CDR1 and CDR2: MGHRA and YSYEKL. The CDR3 loop spans 14 amino acids.